These 14 T cell receptor beta chains originate from one sample sequenced in a study of post-analysis software for immune sequencing data. Carried by the TCR beta cDNA libraries were unique molecular identifiers. MiXCR, applied by TCRdb to the PCR reads, yields one record per CDR3 protein. The data show some 160,000 distinct CDR3 sequences, with around 36% seen just once and 25% to 35% held by the top ten. Sequencing was performed on blood, taken after autologous hematopoietic stem cell transplantation. All receptors come from a girl aged 10 to 17 with multiple sclerosis.

The genes are TRBV27 and TRBJ2-3, with TRBD2 matching 9 bases. The length of the CDR3 is 16 residues. Germline V gene data show CDR1 as MNHEY and CDR2 as SMNVEV (reference sequence). V gave up 5 bases and J gave up 4 bases; unmatched junction bases: 10. In nucleotides, the CDR3 is TGTGCCAGCAGTAATGCGGGAGGGCAGAAGTCAGATACGCAGTATTTT. Translated, it gives CASSNAGGQKSDTQYF.

Only one count was recorded for this clonotype. In DNA, the CDR3 is TGTGCCAGCAGCCAAGGGGCACACCCGAACACTGAAGCTTTCTTT. Translation: CASSQGAHPNTEAFF. The chain recombines TRBV3-1 with TRBJ1-1; D not certain. This CDR3 region has 15 residues. Trimming removed 1 base at V and 1 base at J, with 10 bases between. Germline V gene lookup returns CDR1 LGHDT and CDR2 YNNKEL (reference sequence).

Comments on this clonotype: This sequence may be a read error, since a much larger clone differs from it by one base. V gene TRBV20-1 combines with J gene TRBJ2-1; D gene unclear. The J call is uncertain, as TRBJ2-7 better fits the DNA end. The CDR3 has 14 residues. Germline loops: CDR1 DFQATT, CDR2 SNEGSKA (reference sequence). The CDR3 DNA reads as TGCAGTGCCCGCCTTACCGGGCCCCACAATGAGCAGTACTTC. Translating gives CSARLTGPHNEQYF.

This clonotype occurred once. This chain uses TRBV24-1 with TRBJ2-3; D remains ambiguous. Per the germline V gene, CDR1 is KGHDR and CDR2 is SFDVKD. The CDR3 sequence is 13 residues long. Trimming took 3 bases from V and 4 from J, leaving 7 bases between them. DNA of the CDR3: TGTGCCACCAGTGATCCCCCGTCAGATACGCAGTATTTT. Protein sequence: CATSDPPSDTQYF.

The chain employs TRBV24-1 and TRBJ2-3; unclear D gene. The CDR3 has 15 residues. The germline V and J ends were trimmed by 1 base and 2 bases, with 9 bases remaining between them. The germline CDR1 and CDR2 sequences are KGHDR and SFDVKD. The CDR3 nucleotides are TGTGCCACCAGTGATTTCGGTGGCAACACAGATACGCAGTATTTT. Protein sequence: CATSDFGGNTDTQYF.

Only a few counts were recorded for this clonotype. The genes are TRBV6-5 and TRBJ1-1; D is possibly TRBD1 (5 bases). V gave up 5 bases and J gave up 5 bases, with 15 bases separating them. The germline V gene has CDR1 MNHEY and CDR2 SVGAGI. The CDR3 is 14 amino acids. CDR3 protein: CASSATVGGTEAFF. The CDR3 nucleotides read TGTGCCAGCAGTGCTACCGTCGGGGGAACTGAAGCTTTCTTT.

V is TRBV28 and J is TRBJ1-5; the D gene is possibly TRBD1 (5 bases). V was clipped by 3 bases and J by 0 bases, with 9 bases between them. This CDR3 is 15 amino acids long. From germline, CDR1 is MDHEN and CDR2 SYDVKM. In DNA, the CDR3 is TGTGCCAGCAGTTTGGGGAGGGGTAGCAATCAGCCCCAGCATTTT. Encoded protein: CASSLGRGSNQPQHF.

This clonotype has a count of ten or more. This chain uses TRBV6-5 with TRBJ2-1; a weak D match, TRBD1 (5 bases). The V and J ends lost 5 bases and 6 bases respectively, with 20 bases between them. Germline CDR1 and CDR2: MNHEY and SVGAGI. The CDR3 is made up of 16 amino acids. The CDR3 coding sequence is TGTGCCAGCAGTACCAAGCCGGAACCAGGGTTCAATGAGCAGTTCTTC. Its translation: CASSTKPEPGFNEQFF.

In DNA form, the CDR3 reads TGCAGTGCTAGACCCAGCGGAGTGGTTGTCTACGAGCAGTACTTC. Translated: CSARPSGVVVYEQYF. V gene TRBV20-1 combines with J gene TRBJ2-7, with D possibly TRBD2 on 5 matching bases. The CDR3 sequence is 15 residues long. The germline CDR1 and CDR2 sequences are DFQATT and SNEGSKA (reference sequence). Deletions cut 2 bases from V and 3 bases from J, with 17 bases between.

The chain employs TRBV7-9 and TRBJ1-2; a possible D gene is TRBD1 (5 bases). The CDR3 consists of 11 residues. Per germline, CDR1 SEHNR and CDR2 FQNEAQ (reference sequence). Trimming stripped 5 bases from V and 6 bases from J, with 7 bases between. For the CDR3, the DNA is TGTGCCAGCAGCCCAGGGCATGGCTACACCTTC. Encoded protein: CASSPGHGYTF. Variable domain in full (rest from reference TRBV7-9 and TRBJ1-2): DTGVSQNPRHKITKRGQNVTFRCDPISEHNRLYWYRQTLGQGPEFLTYFQNEAQLEKSRLLSDRFSAERPKGSFSTLEIQRTEQGDSAMYLCASSPGHGYTFGSGTRLTVV.

This clonotype was detected only a few times. The chain couples TRBV30 to TRBJ1-5; D remains ambiguous. Germline V gene sequence: CDR1 GTSNPN, CDR2 SVGIG (reference sequence). The CDR3 runs 13 residues. Trimming cost V 2 bases and J 0 bases, with 5 bases left between them. CDR3 DNA sequence: TGTGCCTGGAGTTTCGATAGCAATCAGCCCCAGCATTTT. Protein: CAWSFDSNQPQHF.

This clonotype appeared a few times. V and J are TRBV12-3 or TRBV12-4 and TRBJ2-7; D remains ambiguous. The CDR3 runs 15 residues. V gave up 7 bases and J gave up 3 bases, with 19 bases separating them. DNA for the CDR3: TGTGCCAGCAACCCGGGCTATGCTCCATTCTACGAGCAGTACTTC. Translated, it gives CASNPGYAPFYEQYF.

This clonotype has just a few counts. The chain couples TRBV6-6 to TRBJ2-7, with 8 positions matching TRBD2. The DNA end favors TRBJ2-5, so the J call may be wrong. Germline CDR1 is MNHNY and CDR2 is SVGAGI (reference sequence). This CDR3 contains 14 residues. CDR3 sequence: CASSYGTSAETQYF. The CDR3 bases are TGTGCCAGCAGTTACGGGACTAGTGCTGAGACCCAGTACTTC.

The rearrangement joins TRBV3-1 to TRBJ2-5; D is perhaps TRBD1 (6 bases). In germline, CDR1 is LGHDT, CDR2 YNNKEL (reference sequence). V was cut by 5 bases and J by 4 bases, with 11 bases left in between. The CDR3 spans 13 residues. This CDR3 is CASSYRVGETQYF. The CDR3 DNA follows: TGTGCCAGCAGCTACAGGGTTGGAGAGACCCAGTACTTC.